These 2 T cell receptor beta chains came from one sample sequenced in a study of post-analysis software for immune sequencing data. Broader study findings: Patients carried four or five TRBV segments more frequently than controls did, and TRBV5-6, TRBV5-1 and TRBV20-1 were among them.

Unique-molecular-identifier-tagged TCR beta cDNA libraries were used. In TCRdb, the PCR reads were re-called with MiXCR into one record per CDR3 protein. The repertoire has fewer than 850,000 distinct CDR3 sequences, just under 30% of them found once; the top ten carry 0.5% to 0.6%. The antigens these receptors bind are not known. Sequenced input: blood. The receptors derive from a girl between 5 and 17 years old with multiple sclerosis.

This chain connects TRBV2 to TRBJ2-5; possibly TRBD2 for D (5 bases). The J call may be wrong; the DNA end is better matched by TRBJ2-7. CDR1 is SNHLY and CDR2 is FYNNEI in the germline V gene. This CDR3 is 15 amino acids long. The DNA of the CDR3 is TGTGCCAGCAGTGACCTGACTCAGATCCGGGGCGAGCAGTACTTC. Protein: CASSDLTQIRGEQYF.

This clonotype was seen a few times. The V and J genes are TRBV28 and TRBJ2-5; D is unclear. The CDR3 contains 15 residues. Germline CDR1 reads MDHEN; CDR2 reads SYDVKM. The V gene lost 4 bases and the J gene lost 1 base, with 13 bases spanning the gap. The CDR3 loop is CASSSLMEFQETQYF. The CDR3 DNA follows: TGTGCCAGCAGTTCGTTAATGGAGTTCCAAGAGACCCAGTACTTC.